The subject of this entry is one TCR beta chain. The antigen is not known. These data originate in a study of OX40 agonist ivuxolimab in advanced cancers. Regarding the study as a whole: Certain nonresponders additionally had low normalized T-cell clonal expansion.

With 1 base removed from V and 0 bases from J, the gap between germline ends came to 7 bases. The CDR3 runs to 14 residues. Per germline, CDR1 SGHTA and CDR2 FQGTGA. The assay was immunoSEQ multiplex PCR, and TCRdb's table has in-frame clones only and misses some. The data hold about 48,000 clones, with around 85% observed a single time. The genes are TRBV7-3 and TRBJ2-7; D unresolved. The sample in question was CD4+ or CD8+ T cells sorted from blood, obtained in a trial of the OX40 agonist ivuxolimab. This sequence was found in an adult with an advanced solid tumor such as melanoma, head and neck, liver or kidney cancer. CDR3 nucleotides: TGTGCCAGCAGCTTAAATGCCCTCTCCTACGAGCAGTACTTC. Translating it yields CASSLNALSYEQYF.